A selection of T cell receptor beta chains follows, all from one sample in a study of cytomegalovirus exposure and HLA in healthy donors. The repertoire was sequenced with immunoSEQ multiplex PCR; TCRdb's copy has only in-frame clones and lacks some. The repertoire holds some 83,000 clones, 70% to 75% seen once, with roughly 4.2% in the top ten. Sequenced sample: PBMCs. The source of these receptors is a man between 60 and 70 years old in good health and CMV-seronegative. The CDR3 runs from the conserved cysteine through the conserved F or W. D genes are given only for firm matches. Some rows mark clone size as missing; the rest say once, few, many or name a class of expanded clone.

TRBJ2-6	TRBD1	19	TRBV4-1	.	CASSHSAGTGPSGANVLTF	TGCGCCAGCAGCCATTCCGCCGGGACAGGACCCTCTGGGGCCAACGTCCTGACTTTC
TRBJ1-1	.	13	TRBV7-6	few	CASSLGMNTEAFF	TGTGCCAGCAGCCTGGGCATGAACACTGAAGCTTTCTTT
TRBJ2-7	.	13	TRBV25-1	.	CASSAIRGSEQYF	TGTGCCAGCAGCGCTATCCGTGGGAGCGAGCAGTACTTC
TRBJ1-2	TRBD1	15	TRBV18	.	CASSPGQGPNYGYTF	TGTGCCAGCTCCCCGGGACAGGGACCCAACTATGGCTACACCTTC
TRBJ1-5	.	15	TRBV27	once	CASSSRVASNQPQHF	TGTGCCAGCAGTTCCAGGGTGGCCAGCAATCAGCCCCAGCATTTT
TRBJ1-1	TRBD1	14	TRBV10-2	.	CASSDEQGGTEAFF	TGCGCCAGCAGTGACGAACAGGGGGGAACTGAAGCTTTCTTT
TRBJ2-1	TRBD1	13	TRBV6-6	once	CASSYTGDVEQFF	TGTGCCAGCAGTTACACAGGGGACGTTGAGCAGTTCTTC
TRBJ2-5	TRBD2	13	TRBV5-6	.	CASSSGAQETQYF	TGTGCCAGCAGCAGCGGGGCACAAGAGACCCAGTACTTC
TRBJ1-1	.	13	TRBV4-1	once	CASSRALWTEAFF	TGCGCCAGCAGCCGGGCCCTATGGACTGAAGCTTTCTTT
TRBJ1-1	.	16	TRBV5-1	.	CASSPLGLAMNTEAFF	TGCGCCAGCAGCCCATTGGGGCTAGCGATGAACACTGAAGCTTTCTTT
TRBJ1-6	.	15	TRBV10-3	once	CAISESSTPNSPLHF	TGTGCCATCAGTGAGTCTTCTACCCCCAATTCACCCCTCCACTTT